The 14 T cell receptor beta chains below come from one sample, sequenced in a study of shared clonotypes between healthy human individuals. Using immunoSEQ multiplex PCR, the repertoire was profiled, and TCRdb retains in-frame clones only, with some absent. The top ten clones hold 1.5% to 2% of a sample with about 2.2 million clones, 85% to 95% of them seen once. Naive CD8 cells were CD45RO-negative, positively selected for CCR7, excluding terminally differentiated effector memory CD45RA+ cells. The sequenced sample consisted of naive CD8+ T cells from PBMCs. The receptors were sampled from a young man in good health. Some clones in this sample may be carry-over from other donors' samples.

The rearrangement links TRBV29-1 to TRBJ1-4; D is ambiguous. The CDR3 runs 10 residues. Germline V gene lookup returns CDR1 SQVTM and CDR2 ANQGSEA. V lost 3 bases, J lost 10 bases, and 6 bases lay in between. As DNA, the CDR3 is TGCAGCGTTGAGGTGCTAAAACTGTTTTTT. Its translation is CSVEVLKLFF.

This clone has only a few counts. V and J are TRBV7-9 and TRBJ1-1; 11 nucleotides agree with TRBD1. This CDR3 region has 15 residues. The germline V gene encodes CDR1 SEHNR and CDR2 FQNEAQ (reference sequence). The J segment lost 5 bases and the V segment lost 5 bases, leaving 7 bases of the junction unmatched. Here the CDR3 DNA reads TGTGCCAGCAGCCAATGGACAGGGGGCGAAACTGAAGCTTTCTTT. Amino acid sequence: CASSQWTGGETEAFF. The variable domain in full, completed from reference TRBV7-9 and TRBJ1-1, reads DTGVSQNPRHKITKRGQNVTFRCDPISEHNRLYWYRQTLGQGPEFLTYFQNEAQLEKSRLLSDRFSAERPKGSFSTLEIQRTEQGDSAMYLCASSQWTGGETEAFFGQGTRLTVV.

The V gene is TRBV5-1, the J gene TRBJ2-6; 12 bases match TRBD2. V shed 2 bases and J 0 bases; nucleotides not matched to a gene: 3. Looked up from germline, CDR1 is SGHRS and CDR2 is YFSETQ. CDR3 length equals 18 residues. The DNA of the CDR3 is TGCGCCAGCAGCTTCCTAGCGGGAGGGAGCTCTGGGGCCAACGTCCTGACTTTC. Protein sequence: CASSFLAGGSSGANVLTF.

The V gene is TRBV4-1, the J gene TRBJ1-2; maybe TRBD1 (5 bases). Germline CDR1 MGHRA, CDR2 YSYEKL. Trimming took 0 bases from V and 4 from J, leaving 15 bases between them. This CDR3 has 16 residues. The CDR3 region has the DNA TGCGCCAGCAGCCAAGATTGGGACGGGACTAGCTATGGCTACACCTTC. Translation: CASSQDWDGTSYGYTF.

This chain uses TRBV6-1 with TRBJ2-7; weak D call: TRBD1 (7 bases). Trimming cost V 8 bases and J 0 bases, with 11 bases left between them. The CDR3 length is 13 residues. CDR1 and CDR2 (germline): MNHNS, SASEGT. This CDR3 reads CASGGTVSYEQYF. CDR3 in DNA: TGTGCCAGCGGGGGGACAGTCTCCTACGAGCAGTACTTC.

The chain links TRBV27 to TRBJ2-7, with TRBD2 matching 7 bases. CDR1 and CDR2 (germline): MNHEY, SMNVEV (reference sequence). The CDR3 consists of 16 residues. The J segment lost 4 bases and the V segment lost 5 bases, leaving 14 bases of the junction unmatched. The CDR3 here is CASSNAGGAGRYEQYF. DNA for the CDR3: TGTGCCAGCAGTAACGCCGGGGGAGCGGGGCGGTACGAGCAGTACTTC.

CDR3 bases: TGTGCCAGTAACCCGGTCGGAGGGACTAGCGGCACCGGGGAGCTGTTTTTT. This encodes CASNPVGGTSGTGELFF. This chain connects TRBV19 to TRBJ2-2; 11 bases align to TRBD2. This CDR3 comprises 17 residues. With 7 bases clipped from V and 4 bases from J, the junction kept 11 bases outside the gene matches. Germline CDR1 and CDR2: LNHDA and SQIVND (reference sequence).

The chain carries TRBV19 and TRBJ2-7; 12 bases are a match to TRBD2. V was pared by 5 bases and J by 1 base, with 3 bases of the junction left unmatched. CDR1 and CDR2 from the germline V gene are LNHDA and SQIVND (reference sequence). This CDR3 is 15 amino acids long. CDR3 nucleotides: TGTGCCAGTAGTCCGACTAGCGGGGGATCCTACGAGCAGTACTTC. Its translation: CASSPTSGGSYEQYF.

The rearrangement joins TRBV28 to TRBJ2-7; TRBD2 is a possible D gene (5 bases). Trimming shortened V by 6 bases and J by 6 bases, and 15 bases separated the two germline ends. Germline V gene lookup returns CDR1 MDHEN and CDR2 SYDVKM. The CDR3 covers 13 residues. The CDR3 protein is CASSPGETGEQYF. Written as DNA, the CDR3 is TGTGCCAGCAGCCCCGGGGAGACGGGCGAGCAGTACTTC. The variable domain in full, completed from reference TRBV28 and TRBJ2-7, reads DVKVTQSSRYLVKRTGEKVFLECVQDMDHENMFWYRQDPGLGLRLIYFSYDVKMKEKGDIPEGYSVSREKKERFSLILESASTNQTSMYLCASSPGETGEQYFGPGTRLTVT.

The rearrangement joins TRBV14 to TRBJ2-6; TRBD2 is a possible D gene (6 bases). The length of the CDR3 is 17 residues. CDR1 is SGHDN, CDR2 FVKESK, per germline. Trimming cost V 0 bases and J 3 bases, with 12 bases left between them. CDR3 DNA sequence: TGTGCCAGCAGCCAAGATCGGAGGGTCTATGGGGCCAACGTCCTGACTTTC. Encoded protein: CASSQDRRVYGANVLTF.

In regard to this clone: Other DNA variants within this sample encode the same CDR3. The chain is built from TRBV29-1 and TRBJ2-3, with D unresolved. CDR1 is SQVTM, CDR2 ANQGSEA, per germline. Trimming cost V 7 bases and J 5 bases, with 7 bases left between them. The CDR3 is 10 residues long. CDR3: CSAPLDTQYF. The CDR3 nucleotides are TGCAGCGCCCCACTAGATACGCAGTATTTT.

This clone was counted a single time. The J gene is TRBJ2-7, the V gene TRBV4-1, with TRBD2 matching 8 bases. The CDR3 runs to 15 residues. Germline assignment: CDR1 MGHRA and CDR2 YSYEKL. Germline trimming cut 4 bases from V and 2 bases from J; bases unmatched to any gene: 7. The CDR3 sequence is CASSLRSGSPYEQYF. The CDR3 DNA follows: TGCGCCAGCAGCCTGCGAAGCGGGAGCCCCTACGAGCAGTACTTC.

The genes are TRBV5-1 and TRBJ1-2; no reliable D call. Germline V lookup: CDR1 SGHRS, CDR2 YFSETQ. Trimming took off 6 bases at V and 1 base at J, with 13 bases between the two ends. This CDR3 has 14 amino acids. The CDR3 DNA reads TGCGCCAGCAACCCCCGGGCCGATAACTATGGCTACACCTTC. Translating it yields CASNPRADNYGYTF.

This sequence joins TRBV5-5 and TRBJ1-1; D remains ambiguous. The CDR3 is 12 residues long. Trimming removed 2 bases from V and 0 bases from J, with 2 bases in between. Per germline, CDR1 SGHKS and CDR2 YYEKEE (reference sequence). The CDR3 here is CASSLLNTEAFF. DNA for the CDR3: TGTGCCAGCAGCTTACTGAACACTGAAGCTTTCTTT.